The rows below give T cell receptor beta chains drawn from one sample of a study of T cell responses to AZD1222 COVID-19 vaccine. The protocol was immunoSEQ multiplex PCR, while the TCRdb copy is restricted to in-frame clones and leaves out a portion. The sample includes roughly 120,000 clones, 92% of them seen just once. The material was peripheral blood, obtained on day 0 of AZD1222 vaccination. Every receptor here comes from an adult in good health. CDR3s include the opening cysteine and the closing phenylalanine or tryptophan. Fields, in order: D gene, V gene, CDR3 length, CDR3 protein. The D gene is left open where the match is weak.

>-|TRBV30|12
CAWSPVNYEQYF
>TRBD1|TRBV29-1|15
CSVGGQGPFGWELFF
>-|TRBV7-9|14
CASSLTAKLDTIYF
>TRBD2|TRBV4-3|15
CASSQGPSGPYEQYF
>-|TRBV6-6|15
CASTLDGYSGNTIYF
>TRBD2|TRBV7-2|19
CASSGTGLAGGLAGREQFF
>TRBD1|TRBV11-3|16
CASTSRDRESGNTIYF
>-|TRBV29-1|12
CSVATELYGYTF
>-|TRBV25-1|13
CASRSREDTEAFF
>-|TRBV6-6|16
CASSYSRGADSDGYTF
>TRBD1|TRBV18|15
CASSLRQGGDYGYTF
>-|TRBV30|15
CAWSPNRTGDYGYTF
>TRBD2|TRBV7-2|15
CASSLVGTSGNEQFF
>-|TRBV2|15
CASSSTTGEIYGYTF
>-|TRBV18|13
CASSLTEGTEAFF
>-|TRBV2|12
CASSAGYSPLHF
>-|TRBV7-9|13
CASSSAQNQPQHF
>-|TRBV10-2|12
CASSDVHIEQYF
>TRBD1|TRBV2|15
CASSSRDSDNTEAFF
>-|TRBV3-1/TRBV3-2|13
CASSQTSRETQYF
>TRBD2|TRBV27|18
CASSYIPPGLGAYNEQFF
>-|TRBV18|15
CASSRGADNADTQYF
>-|TRBV14|15
CASSQKGAYNEKLFF
>-|TRBV9|15
CASSVAGRTADTQYF
>TRBD1|TRBV28|14
CASSLGTDNSPLHF
>-|TRBV18|13
CASSPGQNSPLHF
>-|TRBV2|16
CASSEAYNGPNNEQFF
>-|TRBV10-2|13
CASSELGTYGYTF
>TRBD1|TRBV5-1|14
CASTPDRPLNGYTF
>-|TRBV14|15
CASSQGMAGFYEQYF
>TRBD1|TRBV5-1|15
CASSGPGQGDNEQYF
>-|TRBV10-3|16
CAISESQGSSGNTIYF
>-|TRBV5-1|15
CASSPLSADTGELFF
>TRBD2|TRBV5-4|15
CASSAGTSNGDEQFF
>-|TRBV3-1/TRBV3-2|16
CASSHIAGRSYNEQFF
>TRBD1|TRBV18|16
CASSPPGQRDNQPQHF
>-|TRBV6-2/TRBV6-3|13
CASSTTANYGYTF
>TRBD1|TRBV2|14
CATGGQLISYGYTF
>-|TRBV19|13
CASQGTESLEQYF
>TRBD1|TRBV18|14
CASSRDRGHNEQFF
>TRBD1|TRBV19|15
CASTINDRVGTEAFF
>-|TRBV9|13
CASSGDYNQPQHF
>-|TRBV7-8|15
CASSLGWQGFYEQYF
>-|TRBV18|14
CASSPVIEGYGYTF
>-|TRBV19|13
CASLQGGNQPQHF
>TRBD2|TRBV9|18
CASSVGTSGRASTDTQYF
>-|TRBV5-1|14
CASSAGAIDSPLHF
>-|TRBV6-5|15
CASRSLDTGNTEAFF
>-|TRBV5-3|12
CARSLQRNEQFF
>-|TRBV13|16
CASSSGVGRNAETQYF
>-|TRBV6-5|12
CASSPGAYGYTF
>-|TRBV7-2|13
CASSSAWDYGYTF
>TRBD2|TRBV27|14
CASSPRLAGYEQYF
>-|TRBV5-1|15
CASSFGGGDPYGYTF
>-|TRBV11-3|15
CASGYYRPYNQPQHF
>-|TRBV5-5|14
CASSTGADTGELFF
>-|TRBV11-2|16
CASSYLSVSSYNEQFF
>-|TRBV5-1|12
CASSLAGYGYTF
>TRBD2|TRBV5-1|21
CASSFSPGTSGRASDTNEQFF
>-|TRBV23-1|16
CASKLATGHSGNTIYF